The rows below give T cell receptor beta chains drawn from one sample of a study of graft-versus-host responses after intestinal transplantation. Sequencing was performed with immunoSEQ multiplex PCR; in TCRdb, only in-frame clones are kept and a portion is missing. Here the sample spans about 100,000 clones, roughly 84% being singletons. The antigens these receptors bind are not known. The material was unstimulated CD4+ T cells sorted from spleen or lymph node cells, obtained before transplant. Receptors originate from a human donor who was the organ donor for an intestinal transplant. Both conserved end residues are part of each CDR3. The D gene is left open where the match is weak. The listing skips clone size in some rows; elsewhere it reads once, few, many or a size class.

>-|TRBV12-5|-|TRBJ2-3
CASGAAPSYTQYF
TGTGCTAGTGGTGCGGCGCCGTCTTATACGCAGTATTTT
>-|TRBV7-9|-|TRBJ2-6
CASSRFESGANVLTF
TGTGCCAGCAGCCGCTTTGAGTCTGGGGCCAACGTCCTGACTTTC
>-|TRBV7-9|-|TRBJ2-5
CASSLVGETQYF
TGTGCCAGCAGCTTAGTAGGGGAGACCCAGTACTTC
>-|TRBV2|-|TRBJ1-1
CARKGRNTEAFF
TGTGCCAGAAAAGGACGGAACACTGAAGCTTTCTTT
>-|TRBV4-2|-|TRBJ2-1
CASSQDRVSYNEQFF
TGTGCCAGCAGCCAAGACAGGGTCTCCTACAATGAGCAGTTCTTC
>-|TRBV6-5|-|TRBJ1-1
CASSHAQPGTEAFF
TGTGCCAGCAGCCATGCCCAACCCGGCACTGAAGCTTTCTTT
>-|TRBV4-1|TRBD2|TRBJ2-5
CASSHPPGLEETQYF
TGCGCCAGCAGCCACCCCCCGGGACTAGAAGAGACCCAGTACTTC
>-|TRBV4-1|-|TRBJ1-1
CASSQGRVGRDKPNTEAFF
TGCGCCAGCAGCCAAGGTAGGGTTGGTAGAGATAAACCGAACACTGAAGCTTTCTTT
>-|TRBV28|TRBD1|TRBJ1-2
CASRLIQGYGYTF
TGTGCCAGCAGACTTATACAGGGGTATGGCTACACCTTC
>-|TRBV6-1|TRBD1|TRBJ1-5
CASSEDSRGQPQHF
TGTGCCAGCAGTGAAGACAGCAGGGGGCAGCCCCAGCATTTT
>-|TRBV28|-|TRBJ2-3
CASTVGFGTDTQYF
TGTGCCAGCACCGTTGGATTTGGGACAGATACGCAGTATTTT
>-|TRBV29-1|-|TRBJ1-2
CSVDRKAGSPYGYTF
TGCAGCGTCGACCGTAAAGCAGGTTCCCCTTATGGCTACACCTTC
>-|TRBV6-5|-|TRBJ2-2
CASRQAGNTGELFF
TGTGCCAGCAGACAAGCAGGGAACACCGGGGAGCTGTTTTTT
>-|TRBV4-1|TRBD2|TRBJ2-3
CASSQGKAGGHVTDTQYF
TGCGCCAGCAGCCAAGGCAAAGCGGGGGGGCATGTCACAGATACGCAGTATTTT
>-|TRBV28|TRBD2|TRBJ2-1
CASTPGGGGSYNEQFF
TGTGCCAGCACCCCGGGAGGGGGTGGCTCCTACAATGAGCAGTTCTTC
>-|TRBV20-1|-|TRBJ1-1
CSARGGSEAFF
TGCAGTGCTAGGGGGGGGTCTGAAGCTTTCTTT
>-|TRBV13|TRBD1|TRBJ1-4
CASSLGQGATGEKLFF
TGTGCCAGCAGCTTAGGCCAGGGGGCTACGGGTGAAAAACTGTTTTTT
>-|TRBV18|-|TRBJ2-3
CASSPPGTDTQYF
TGTGCCAGCTCACCACCGGGCACAGATACGCAGTATTTT
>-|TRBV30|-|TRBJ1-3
CAWSGPPRDTIYF
TGTGCCTGGAGTGGACCACCAAGGGACACCATATATTTT
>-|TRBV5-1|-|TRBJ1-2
CASSLAGGTNYGYTF
TGCGCCAGCAGCTTGGCTGGGGGGACTAACTATGGCTACACCTTC
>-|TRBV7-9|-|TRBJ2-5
CASSLATTGSQETQYF
TGTGCCAGCAGCTTAGCGACCACAGGGTCCCAAGAGACCCAGTACTTC
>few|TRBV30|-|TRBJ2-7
CAWNGGRSYEQYF
TGTGCCTGGAATGGGGGCAGGTCCTACGAGCAGTACTTC
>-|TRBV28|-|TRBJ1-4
CASSFSNSQATNEKLFF
TGTGCCAGCAGTTTTTCCAACTCCCAAGCAACTAATGAAAAACTGTTTTTT
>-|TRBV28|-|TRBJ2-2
CASSFQGWTGELFF
TGTGCCAGCAGTTTTCAGGGCTGGACCGGGGAGCTGTTTTTT
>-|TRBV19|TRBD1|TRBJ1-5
CASSTTGGTGDQPQHF
TGTGCCAGTAGTACGACCGGAGGAACAGGGGATCAGCCCCAGCATTTT
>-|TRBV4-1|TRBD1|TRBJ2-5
CASSQDRSRGYQETQYF
TGCGCCAGCAGCCAAGATAGGAGCAGGGGGTACCAAGAGACCCAGTACTTC
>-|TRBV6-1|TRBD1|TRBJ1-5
CASRVTGLGNQPQHF
TGTGCCAGCAGAGTGACAGGGTTGGGCAATCAGCCCCAGCATTTT
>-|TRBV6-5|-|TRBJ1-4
CASSSLGGPNEKLFF
TGTGCCAGCAGTTCACTCGGGGGGCCTAATGAAAAACTGTTTTTT
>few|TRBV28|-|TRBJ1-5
CASRIDPGQPQHF
TGTGCCAGCAGGATAGACCCGGGTCAGCCCCAGCATTTT
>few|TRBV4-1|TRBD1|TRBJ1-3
CASSQPGTDAGNTIYF
TGCGCCAGCAGCCAACCAGGGACAGACGCTGGAAACACCATATATTTT
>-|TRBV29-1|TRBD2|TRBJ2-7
CSVARLREVNEQYF
TGCAGCGTTGCTCGCCTCCGGGAGGTGAACGAGCAGTACTTC
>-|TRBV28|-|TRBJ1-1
CASSRDLIGTEAFF
TGTGCCAGCAGCCGGGACCTGATAGGCACTGAAGCTTTCTTT
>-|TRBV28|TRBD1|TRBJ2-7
CATHPSGTGSYEQYF
TGTGCCACTCACCCTTCCGGGACAGGTTCCTACGAGCAGTACTTC
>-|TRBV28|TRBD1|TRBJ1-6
CASLSQGAQNSPLHF
TGTGCCAGCCTCTCCCAGGGGGCGCAGAATTCACCCCTCCACTTT
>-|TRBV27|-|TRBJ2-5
CASSALSQAQETQYF
TGTGCCAGCAGTGCCCTCTCCCAGGCCCAAGAGACCCAGTACTTC
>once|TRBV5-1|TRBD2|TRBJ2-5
CASSLATGGETQYF
TGCGCCAGCAGCTTGGCGACGGGGGGGGAGACCCAGTACTTC
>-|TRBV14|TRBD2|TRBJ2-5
CASSQEFGGEPEQYF
TGTGCCAGCAGCCAAGAGTTTGGGGGGGAGCCAGAGCAGTACTTC
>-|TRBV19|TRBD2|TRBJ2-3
CASSIEASGADTQYF
TGTGCCAGTAGTATAGAAGCTAGCGGGGCAGATACGCAGTATTTT
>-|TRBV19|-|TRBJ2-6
CASLPRDRLYSGANVLTF
TGTGCCTCTCTCCCCCGCGACAGGCTGTACTCTGGGGCCAACGTCCTGACTTTC
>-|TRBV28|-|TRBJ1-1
CASSRAGQNTEAFF
TGTGCCAGCAGTCGAGCCGGACAGAACACTGAAGCTTTCTTT
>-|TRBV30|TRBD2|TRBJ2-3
CAWSEGLAGGGLRDDTQYF
TGTGCCTGGAGTGAGGGACTAGCGGGGGGGGGCCTTAGGGACGATACGCAGTATTTT
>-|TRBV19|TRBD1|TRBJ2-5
CASSIPDATGKETQYF
TGTGCCAGTAGTATACCCGACGCGACAGGGAAAGAGACCCAGTACTTC
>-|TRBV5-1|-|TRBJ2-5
CASTPGGRETQYF
TGCGCCAGCACCCCTGGGGGAAGAGAGACCCAGTACTTC
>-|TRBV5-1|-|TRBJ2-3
CASSPRDSGDTQYF
TGCGCCAGCAGCCCTCGGGACTCCGGAGATACGCAGTATTTT
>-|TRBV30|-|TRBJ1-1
CALDRARGTEAFF
TGTGCCTTAGACCGGGCCCGAGGAACTGAAGCTTTCTTT
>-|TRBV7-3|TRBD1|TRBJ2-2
CASSLLIQGWTGELFF
TGTGCCAGCAGCTTACTAATACAGGGGTGGACCGGGGAGCTGTTTTTT
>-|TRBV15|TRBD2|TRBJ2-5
CATSRVGGWETQYF
TGTGCCACCAGCAGAGTCGGGGGGTGGGAGACCCAGTACTTC
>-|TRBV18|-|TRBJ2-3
CATKVGAASTDTQYF
TGTGCCACCAAGGTGGGGGCGGCTAGCACAGATACGCAGTATTTT
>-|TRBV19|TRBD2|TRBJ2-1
CATRLAGVVNEQFF
TGTGCCACTCGACTAGCGGGGGTGGTCAATGAGCAGTTCTTC
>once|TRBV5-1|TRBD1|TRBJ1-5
CASRGQGAHQPQHF
TGCGCCAGCAGGGGACAGGGGGCCCATCAGCCCCAGCATTTT
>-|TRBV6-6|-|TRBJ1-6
CASSYTTVWGAPLHF
TGTGCCAGCAGTTACACCACTGTTTGGGGCGCACCCCTCCACTTT
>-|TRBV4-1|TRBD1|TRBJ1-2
CASSQPLTGEYGYTF
TGCGCCAGCAGCCAACCGCTGACAGGGGAGTATGGCTACACCTTC
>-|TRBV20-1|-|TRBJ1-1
CSARRTEVAFF
TGCAGTGCTAGAAGGACAGAAGTAGCTTTCTTT